The entry below gives a single T cell receptor beta chain sequence along with its context. Its antigen target is currently unknown. Base qualities are not at hand, and no much larger clone is one base apart. There are 15 amino acids in the CDR3, from cysteine to phenylalanine inclusive. Of the read, only the CDR3 DNA is kept; its 45 bases are in frame from base 1. The V and J ends are trimmed by 8 bases and 2 bases, leaving 18 bases between them. The germline V gene sets CDR1 to SGHVS and CDR2 to FQNEAQ. The record originates from a study of CD8 T cells in ankylosing spondylitis (dated by TCRdb to about 2017). Broadly, across the study: The study set out to find disease-linked TCR variants by profiling T cell receptor beta repertoires in ankylosing spondylitis patients and healthy donors. The full study cohort comprised around 25 ankylosing spondylitis patients and 85 to 120 healthy donors. Peripheral blood samples were taken, and synovial fluid was additionally collected from ankylosing spondylitis patients.

This sample was sequenced with an Illumina HiSeq 2500. TCR beta libraries were prepared by quantitative 5'-RACE with molecular barcodes. The authors processed their data as follows. Disease-linked TCR variants were identified with a new computational method built on a probabilistic model of VDJ rearrangement. TCRdb itself trimmed the public reads at Q25 with fastp, ran MiXCR and retained productive beta chains. Every distinct CDR3 protein forms one entry, paired with its most common genes and DNA. In this record, the V and J calls reflect TCRdb's handling and not the investigators' own analysis. This sample lists 350,000 to 450,000 distinct CDR3 sequences; about 20% were detected once. The ten most abundant clones make up around 13% of the sample. The investigation overall reported the following: In peripheral blood, the disease-linked clones were found at relatively low frequencies and had a CD8+ phenotype. Some motif variants had previously been reported in the synovial fluid and blood of reactive arthritis patients, which suggests shared mechanisms of disease initiation. The disease-linked clones were reported to be significantly enriched in matched synovial fluid samples from ankylosing spondylitis patients. A TCR beta motif of several highly homologous amino acid variants appeared characteristic of blood from ankylosing spondylitis patients.

The chain employs TRBV7-8 and TRBJ2-5; the D segment could be TRBD2, given 6 matching bases. The clonotype was recovered from a male donor with ankylosing spondylitis or in good health (not recorded which). The sample consisted of blood, either unsorted or a sorted T cell fraction (not recorded which). The CDR3 protein: CASPVEGTDQETQYF. The DNA sequence is TGTGCCAGCCCGGTGGAGGGGACGGATCAAGAGACCCAGTACTTC.